The 3 T cell receptor beta chains reported below all come from one sample, sequenced in a study of blood T cell repertoires in COVID-19. The data were produced by immunoSEQ multiplex PCR, yet TCRdb's version contains in-frame clones alone and is incomplete. The sample lists approximately 94,000 clones; under 90% were seen once. Sequencing used peripheral blood. Every receptor here comes from a human donor in a cohort sampled during active COVID-19.

The chain carries TRBV18 and TRBJ2-7; 10 nucleotides agree with TRBD1. With V trimmed by 5 bases and J by 3 bases, 4 bases remained unmatched. Per the germline V gene, CDR1 is KGHSH and CDR2 is LQKENI. The CDR3 loop spans 14 amino acids. The CDR3 here is CASSSGTGDYEQYF. DNA for the CDR3: TGTGCCAGCTCATCCGGGACAGGGGACTACGAGCAGTACTTC.

The chain links TRBV30 to TRBJ2-1; no clear D. V lost 2 bases and J 8 bases, leaving 7 bases between the germline ends. Germline CDR1 and CDR2: GTSNPN and SVGIG (reference sequence). This CDR3 comprises 11 residues. CDR3 sequence reads: CAWSWPDEQFF. DNA of the CDR3: TGTGCCTGGAGTTGGCCCGATGAGCAGTTCTTC.

This chain joins TRBV5-4 and TRBJ2-3; D is ambiguous. CDR1 SGHNT and CDR2 YYREEE come from the germline V gene (reference sequence). V dropped 0 bases and J dropped 1 base, with 18 bases sitting between them. The CDR3 runs to 18 residues. The CDR3 nucleotides are TGTGCCAGCAGCTTGGCGTCTCGGTTAGTCGTGGGCACAGATACGCAGTATTTT. Translation gives CASSLASRLVVGTDTQYF.